This TCR beta chain was identified in a study of cytomegalovirus exposure and HLA in healthy donors. In regard to this clone: The target antigen is unknown.

J was trimmed by 7 bases and V by 0 bases; bases with no gene match: 7. CDR1 and CDR2 (germline): SGDLS, YYNGEE. This CDR3 spans 16 amino acids. Notes on the study in general: It was confirmed in vitro that a few of the CMV-associated chains were specific for CMV antigens.

Both 60 Vbeta primers and 13 Jbeta primers went into the PCR. Sequenced by immunoSEQ multiplex PCR; TCRdb stores in-frame clones only, minus some. This sample has approximately 180,000 clones, with approximately 78% found just once. The receptor was isolated from a human donor in good health. The sequenced sample was PBMCs. The gene calls are TRBV9 and TRBJ1-1; the match to TRBD1 covers 12 bases. The CDR3 DNA is TGTGCCAGCAGCGTAGGTCCGGGACAGGGGGCGGTTGAAGCTTTCTTT. Translation gives CASSVGPGQGAVEAFF.